These 18 T cell receptor beta chains were sequenced from one sample in a study of read filtering for tumor transcriptome and immune sequencing. The library was built from 400 ng RNA with molecular barcoded adaptors for alpha/delta and beta/gamma chains. TCRdb reanalysed the reads using MiXCR and keeps one entry per CDR3 protein. There are about 60,000 distinct CDR3 sequences in the sample; around 13% occur only once, and 45% to 50% lies in the top ten. The sequencing input was a population of CD138-negative cells sorted from bone marrow. Receptors were obtained from a donor aged 40 or over with multiple myeloma.

In this sample, this clonotype turned up many times. V usage is TRBV6-1 and J usage is TRBJ1-1; a possible D gene is TRBD1 (6 bases). The ends were cut back, 7 bases at V and 0 bases at J, with 9 bases in the middle. Germline CDR1 is MNHNS and CDR2 is SASEGT. The CDR3 is 13 amino acids. In DNA form, the CDR3 reads TGTGCCAGCACTGGACAGATGAACACTGAAGCTTTCTTT. This sequence encodes CASTGQMNTEAFF.

This clonotype was seen repeatedly, ten times or more. The chain links TRBV7-3 to TRBJ2-5, with 10 bases lining up with TRBD2. V trimming: 3 bases; J trimming: 2 bases; junction bases outside the gene matches: 3. The CDR3 runs to 15 residues. Per germline, CDR1 SGHTA and CDR2 FQGTGA. In DNA form, the CDR3 reads TGTGCCAGCAGCTTTGGACTAGCGGCACAAGAGACCCAGTACTTC. Encoded protein: CASSFGLAAQETQYF.

At least ten counts were recorded for this clonotype. This chain joins TRBV20-1 and TRBJ2-1; 12 bases match TRBD2. The length of the CDR3 is 18 residues. V lost 2 bases to trimming and J lost 9 bases; unmatched junction nucleotides: 17. CDR1 and CDR2 (germline): DFQATT, SNEGSKA (reference sequence). The CDR3 reads CSARISNLLAGGPGEQFF. CDR3 in DNA: TGCAGTGCTAGAATCTCTAATCTCCTAGCGGGAGGGCCGGGTGAGCAGTTCTTC.

This clonotype was counted at least ten times. The V and J genes are TRBV20-1 and TRBJ2-1, with D uncertain. Germline CDR1 is DFQATT and CDR2 is SNEGSKA (reference sequence). Deletions cut 6 bases from V and 0 bases from J, with 6 bases between. CDR3 size: 12 residues. The CDR3 is CSAPVSYNEQFF. The CDR3 bases are TGCAGTGCCCCCGTCTCCTACAATGAGCAGTTCTTC.

A note on this clonotype: Compared with germline, one end of the junction differs, possibly owing to a read error. This chain links TRBV28 with TRBJ1-1; D is possibly TRBD1 (5 bases). The CDR3 has 15 residues. Germline V CDR1 and CDR2: MDHEN, SYDVKM. CDR3 residues: CASSLAGTPNTEASF. In nucleotides, the CDR3 is TGTGCCAGCAGTTTAGCTGGGACCCCGAACACTGAAGCTTCCTTT. Full variable domain (missing parts from reference TRBV28 and TRBJ1-1): DVKVTQSSRYLVKRTGEKVFLECVQDMDHENMFWYRQDPGLGLRLIYFSYDVKMKEKGDIPEGYSVSREKKERFSLILESASTNQTSMYLCASSLAGTPNTEASFGQGTRLTVV.

The sample holds many counts of this clonotype. This sequence joins TRBV20-1 and TRBJ2-3, with a weak D call TRBD2 (7 bases). The CDR3 is made up of 16 amino acids. CDR1 DFQATT and CDR2 SNEGSKA come from the germline V gene (reference sequence). Between the trimmed V and J ends, which lost 0 bases and 6 bases, there was a span of 19 bases. The CDR3 nucleotides read TGCAGTGCTAGAGATTGGGGGCTAGCGGCCGCGGATACGCAGTATTTT. Protein product: CSARDWGLAAADTQYF.

At least ten counts were recorded for this clonotype. V usage is TRBV9 and J usage is TRBJ1-1, with 9 positions matching TRBD1. This CDR3 has 16 residues. With 3 bases clipped from V and 6 bases from J, the junction kept 12 bases outside the gene matches. CDR1 and CDR2 (germline): SGDLS, YYNGEE. The CDR3 coding sequence is TGTGCCAGCAGCGCGCCGGGACAGGGAGCGAAGGCTGAAGCTTTCTTT. Translating gives CASSAPGQGAKAEAFF.

This clonotype was counted at least ten times. The chain uses TRBV20-1 and TRBJ2-2; 7 positions match TRBD1. This CDR3 is built from 12 residues. Germline V lookup: CDR1 DFQATT, CDR2 SNEGSKA (reference sequence). V lost 5 bases, J lost 8 bases, and 5 bases stayed unmatched. For the CDR3, the DNA is TGCAGTGCTCCCAGGGGGAATGGGGAGCTGTTTTTT. It is translated as CSAPRGNGELFF.

The sample holds many counts of this clonotype. This chain joins TRBV5-6 and TRBJ2-3; 7 bases agree with TRBD2. Trimming cost V 1 base and J 0 bases; bases outside gene matches: 8. In germline, CDR1 is SGHDT, CDR2 YYEEEE. The CDR3 has 17 residues. For the CDR3, the DNA is TGTGCCAGCAGCTTGCTAGGCGGGAGCGGTAGCACAGATACGCAGTATTTT. It yields the protein CASSLLGGSGSTDTQYF.

This clonotype was seen ten or more times. The V gene is TRBV20-1, the J gene TRBJ2-3; the match to TRBD2 covers 13 bases. The CDR3 runs 16 residues. Germline V gives CDR1 DFQATT, CDR2 SNEGSKA (reference sequence). V dropped 5 bases and J dropped 4; count of bases not matched to a gene: 9. The CDR3 DNA sequence: TGCAGTGCTCCGGGGGGGGGACTAGCGGGACCAGATACGCAGTATTTT. Its translation: CSAPGGGLAGPDTQYF.

The chain joins TRBV7-2 to TRBJ2-5; 9 positions match TRBD1. Germline V CDR1 and CDR2: SGHTA, FQGNSA. V lost 4 bases and J lost 5; bases outside the gene matches: 11. CDR3 length: 16 amino acids. CDR3 loop: CASSSLETGGRETQYF. The CDR3 DNA reads TGTGCCAGCAGCTCCTTAGAGACAGGGGGAAGGGAGACCCAGTACTTC. The entire variable domain, with the rest obtained from reference TRBV7-2 and TRBJ2-5, is as follows: GAGVSQSPSNKVTEKGKDVELRCDPISGHTALYWYRQSLGQGLEFLIYFQGNSAPDKSGLPSDRFSAERTGGSVSTLTIQRTQQEDSAVYLCASSSLETGGRETQYFGPGTRLLVL.

In this sample, this clonotype turned up many times. The V and J genes are TRBV20-1 and TRBJ1-2; the match to TRBD1 covers 10 bases. Per the germline V gene, CDR1 is DFQATT and CDR2 is SNEGSKA (reference sequence). The CDR3 length is 15 residues. The ends lost 5 bases at V and 10 bases at J; junction bases unmatched: 16. The CDR3 DNA is TGCAGTGCTGTCAATCCGGGACAGGGGTCGATAGACTACACCTTC. Its translation: CSAVNPGQGSIDYTF.

This clonotype turned up a few times. The rearrangement links TRBV20-1 to TRBJ1-2; D not certain. The CDR3 sequence is 16 residues long. CDR1 and CDR2 from the germline V gene are DFQATT and SNEGSKA (reference sequence). V lost 1 base to trimming and J lost 7 bases, with 22 bases between them. The CDR3: CSARVSPGSGAGGYTF. CDR3 sequence (DNA): TGCAGTGCTAGAGTATCCCCGGGATCCGGAGCTGGTGGCTACACCTTC.

This clonotype has a handful of counts. V is TRBV25-1 and J is TRBJ2-5, with TRBD1 matching over 12 bases. This CDR3 has 16 amino acids. Trimming cost V 4 bases and J 5 bases; bases outside gene matches: 8. Germline V gene sequence: CDR1 MGHDK, CDR2 SYGVNS. As DNA, the CDR3 is TGTGCCAGCAGTGCCCGGGACAGGGGGCGCCGTGAGACCCAGTACTTC. The encoded protein is CASSARDRGRRETQYF.

This clonotype was counted many times. The chain is built from TRBV12-3 or TRBV12-4 and TRBJ1-5; possibly TRBD1 for D (5 bases). V lost 3 bases, J lost 1 base, and 10 bases lay in between. The CDR3 is 15 residues long. DNA of the CDR3: TGTGCCAGCAGTTTTGGGGGAAGGAGCAATCAGCCCCAGCATTTT. Its translation: CASSFGGRSNQPQHF.

At least ten counts were recorded for this clonotype. The V and J genes are TRBV12-3 or TRBV12-4 and TRBJ2-2, with D perhaps matching TRBD2 (6 bases). The CDR3 spans 15 residues. Trimming left V 3 bases short and J 2 bases short, with 10 bases between. CDR3 residues: CASSFARDNTGELFF. Here the CDR3 DNA reads TGTGCCAGCAGTTTCGCGCGGGACAACACCGGGGAGCTGTTTTTT.

There are many counts of this clonotype. The rearrangement uses TRBV19 and TRBJ2-1, with D unclear. CDR3 length equals 17 residues. Deletions cut 0 bases from V and 5 bases from J, with 17 bases between. CDR1 is LNHDA, CDR2 SQIVND, per germline (reference sequence). The CDR3 protein is CASSIEETLQGNNEQFF. CDR3 bases: TGTGCCAGTAGTATAGAAGAGACCCTTCAAGGGAACAATGAGCAGTTCTTC.

In this sample, this clonotype turned up many times. This sequence joins TRBV29-1 and TRBJ1-5, with D unclear. V was shortened by 4 bases and J by 4 bases, with 8 bases between the two germline ends. The CDR3 is 12 residues long. In germline, CDR1 is SQVTM, CDR2 ANQGSEA. CDR3 DNA sequence: TGCAGCGTTGCTTCCGGGAATCAGCCCCAGCATTTT. Residues: CSVASGNQPQHF.